The present entry profiles one TCR beta chain with its context. The target antigen is unknown. This sample was included in a study of identifying expanded T cells in peripheral blood. Study results and caveats: Roughly two-week clone count variance significantly increased as total template count grew.

Germline V gene sequence: CDR1 MNHEY, CDR2 SMNVEV (reference sequence). CDR3 length: 13 amino acids. V was clipped by 0 bases and J by 6 bases, with 9 bases between them. TCRdb's copy holds only in-frame clones and misses some; the assay was immunoSEQ multiplex PCR. The sample has approximately 90,000 clones; 85% are singletons. Input material: blood. The receptor comes from a person between 18 and 69 years old in good health. This chain connects TRBV27 to TRBJ2-7; D ambiguous. As DNA, the CDR3 is TGTGCCAGCAGTTTATCAGACCTTCGCGAGCAGTACTTC. Protein sequence: CASSLSDLREQYF.